Here is one T cell receptor (beta chain) with its context. These data come from a study of CD8 T cells in Susac syndrome. The V gene end was trimmed by 4 bases and the J gene end by 3 bases; junction bases not matched to a gene: 2. The CDR3 is made up of 14 amino acids. CDR1 and CDR2 (germline): SNHLY, FYNNEI. The RNA input was about 0.5 to 1 ug, and it was reverse transcribed with random hexamers. MiXCR, applied by TCRdb to the immunoSEQ multiplex PCR reads, yields one record per CDR3 protein. The sample yields roughly 130,000 distinct CDR3 sequences, 90% to 95% seen once. Negative isolation yielded CD4+ and CD8+ T cells, and FACS enriched TEMRA cells.

The material sequenced was CD4+ T cells from PBMCs. This clonotype was obtained from a human donor in good health. This chain links TRBV2 with TRBJ1-4, with 7 bases lining up with TRBD1. The CDR3 is CASSVGTANEKLFF. In nucleotides, the CDR3 is TGTGCCAGCAGTGTTGGGACAGCTAATGAAAAACTGTTTTTT.